The rows below give T cell receptor beta chains drawn from one sample of a study of HIV-infected patients and healthy controls. TCRdb redid the calling of the 5' RACE reads with MiXCR, one entry per CDR3 protein. The sample carries about 70,000 distinct CDR3 sequences, 15% to 20% recorded once. The sequencing sample was made of CD4+ T cells from blood. Receptor source: a human donor in good health. CDR3s include the opening cysteine and the closing phenylalanine or tryptophan. The order of the fields is J gene, clone size, D gene, V gene, CDR3 DNA, CDR3 protein. The D gene is left open where the match is weak. A clone size is listed for some rows: how often the clone was seen (once, few, many), or a class if it is expanded.

TRBJ1-1 many TRBD1 TRBV29-1 TGCAGCGTCCGGACAGGGGGAGAAAATGAAGCTTTCTTT CSVRTGGENEAFF
TRBJ2-2 - - TRBV7-9 TGTGCCAGCAGCTCCCCACCAGGGAGCCCGACGAACACCGGGGAGCTGTTTTTT CASSSPPGSPTNTGELFF
TRBJ2-5 few - TRBV2 TGTGCCAGCAGTCGGGACACCGCCGAGACCCAGTACTTC CASSRDTAETQYF
TRBJ1-1 few TRBD1 TRBV5-1 TGCGCCAGCAGCGCCGGGACAGCCATGGACACTGAAGCTTTCTTT CASSAGTAMDTEAFF
TRBJ2-5 few - TRBV9 TGTGCCAGCAGCGTATTTGGTAACGAAGAGACCCAGTACTTC CASSVFGNEETQYF
TRBJ1-2 few - TRBV19 TGTGCCAGTAGTATCGCGGCACTCTATGGCTACACCTTC CASSIAALYGYTF
TRBJ2-1 few TRBD2 TRBV20-1 TGCAGTGCTAGAAAATCTAGCGGGGCCTCCTACAATGAGCAGTTCTTC CSARKSSGASYNEQFF
TRBJ2-2 - - TRBV29-1 TGCAGCGGCGGCTTACCATACACCGGGGAGCTGTTTTTT CSGGLPYTGELFF
TRBJ2-1 many TRBD2 TRBV20-1 TGCAGTGCTAGGGTAGCTAGCGGGAGAAGTGGGGATGAGCAGTTCTTC CSARVASGRSGDEQFF
TRBJ1-2 few - TRBV18 TGTGCCAGCTCACCAGGGGTGGAGTATGGCTACACCTTC CASSPGVEYGYTF
TRBJ2-1 - TRBD2 TRBV12-3/TRBV12-4 TGTGCCAGCAGCCCATCGGGCGGGGGATCCTACAATGAGCAGTTCTTC CASSPSGGGSYNEQFF
TRBJ2-2 medium-sized - TRBV20-1 TGCAGTGCTAGAGATGGGTTACACCGGGAGCTGTTTTTT CSARDGLHRELFF
TRBJ1-2 - TRBD1 TRBV7-2 TGTGCCAGCAGCTCCTACAGGGGGCAGGACTATGGCTACACCTTC CASSSYRGQDYGYTF
TRBJ1-2 many - TRBV28 TGTGCCAGCAGCTCCGACTATGGCTACACCTTC CASSSDYGYTF
TRBJ2-3 few TRBD2 TRBV28 TGTGCCAGCAGTCACGGGACTAGCGGGTATGGAGATACGCAGTATTTT CASSHGTSGYGDTQYF
TRBJ1-6 few TRBD1 TRBV20-1 TGCAGTGCTAGAGCGGGACAGGATAATTCACCCCTCCACTTT CSARAGQDNSPLHF
TRBJ1-1 - - TRBV6-2/TRBV6-3 TGTGCCAGCACCCCTGGGGGAACCTTGAACACTGAAGCTTTCTTT CASTPGGTLNTEAFF
TRBJ2-3 - - TRBV12-3/TRBV12-4 TGTGCCAGCAGTTTATCCCAAAGGGGGAATACGCAGTATTTT CASSLSQRGNTQYF
TRBJ1-6 few TRBD1 TRBV6-1 TGTGCCAGTTCCCGGGACAGGAGCTATAATTCACCCCTCCACTTT CASSRDRSYNSPLHF
TRBJ1-2 few - TRBV7-9 TGTGCCAGCAGCAACTACGGACAGCGCGGCTACACCTTC CASSNYGQRGYTF
TRBJ2-3 many - TRBV7-2 TGTGCCAGCAGCCCAGCCGGTGTCCGCACAGATACGCAGTATTTT CASSPAGVRTDTQYF
TRBJ1-3 few - TRBV7-8 TGTGCCAGCAGCTTAGGGACGGTCTCTGGAAACACCATATATTTT CASSLGTVSGNTIYF
TRBJ2-3 - TRBD2 TRBV20-1 TGCAGTGCTCGGCCTATAGCGGGGGGTCTCTATACGCAGTATTTT CSARPIAGGLYTQYF
TRBJ2-7 - - TRBV24-1 TGTGCCACCAGTGATTCATTAGTGGGAATGTACGAGCAGTACTTC CATSDSLVGMYEQYF
TRBJ2-1 few - TRBV3-1 TGTGCCAGCAGCCCTAAGGTGCGTTCGAGCTCCTACAATGAGCAGTTCTTC CASSPKVRSSSYNEQFF
TRBJ2-1 few - TRBV2 TGTGCCAGCAGTGTGGGGGCCTACAATGAGCAGTTCTTC CASSVGAYNEQFF
TRBJ2-3 many - TRBV7-9 TGTGCCAGCAGCTCAGGAACAGATACGCAGTATTTT CASSSGTDTQYF
TRBJ1-1 - TRBD1 TRBV5-1 TGCGCCAGCGGCCCCGGGACAGCCGAGGACACTGAAGCTTTCTTT CASGPGTAEDTEAFF
TRBJ2-1 - TRBD2 TRBV7-2 TGTGCCAGCAGCTGGACGGGACTAGCGGGTACGCTCTTC CASSWTGLAGTLF
TRBJ1-3 few TRBD1 TRBV7-3 TGTGCCAGCAGCTTAACGGGACAGCCTGGAAACACCATATATTTT CASSLTGQPGNTIYF
TRBJ2-1 - TRBD2 TRBV29-1 TGCAGCGTTGAAGATCGAAGGCTAGCGGGAGTCGATGAGCAGTTCTTC CSVEDRRLAGVDEQFF
TRBJ1-4 few - TRBV5-6 TGTGCCAGCAGCTTCAATCCGTTCCAAACTAATGAAAAACTGTTTTTT CASSFNPFQTNEKLFF
TRBJ2-7 many - TRBV20-1 TGCAGTGCCCCGACTGGGCGGGGTGCCTACGAGCAGTACTTC CSAPTGRGAYEQYF
TRBJ2-5 many TRBD1 TRBV10-3 TGTGCCATCAGTGCCTCTCTCGGACAGGGAATGGAGACCCAGTACTTC CAISASLGQGMETQYF
TRBJ2-3 medium-sized - TRBV4-3 TGCGCCAGCAGCCAAGATAGGCCCACAGATACGCAGTATTTT CASSQDRPTDTQYF
TRBJ2-1 many TRBD2 TRBV7-3 TGTGCCAGCAGCTTTAGGGCTAGCGGCCCTCGAAATGAGCAGTTCTTC CASSFRASGPRNEQFF
TRBJ2-1 - - TRBV6-2/TRBV6-3 TGTGCCAGCAGTTATAAGGGGGGCTATGAGCAGTTCTTC CASSYKGGYEQFF
TRBJ1-2 - TRBD1 TRBV4-3 TGCGCCAGCAGCCAAGGTGGGACAGGGGAGGTTGGCTACACCTTC CASSQGGTGEVGYTF
TRBJ2-1 - TRBD1 TRBV7-3 TGTGCCAGCAGCTTTATCCGGGACAGGGGGTACAATGAGCAGTTCTTC CASSFIRDRGYNEQFF
TRBJ2-5 - - TRBV18 TGTGCCAGCTCACCACTTCCCGGGGAGACCCAGTACTTC CASSPLPGETQYF
TRBJ2-7 few TRBD2 TRBV6-6 TGTGCCAGCGGCCCTCCTAGCGGGGAGACCTACGAGCAGTACTTC CASGPPSGETYEQYF
TRBJ2-4 few TRBD2 TRBV6-2/TRBV6-3 TGTGCCAGCAGTTACGTTCTAGCGGCTACTTATTCCAAAAACATTCAGTACTTC CASSYVLAATYSKNIQYF
TRBJ2-7 few TRBD2 TRBV5-1 TGCGCCAGCAGCTCTCATCTCTCGACTAGCGGGGGCCTCTACGAGCAGTACTTC CASSSHLSTSGGLYEQYF
TRBJ2-1 - TRBD2 TRBV20-1 TGCAGTGCCCGGCGGTGGGAGGGCCGCGACAATGAGCAGTTCTTC CSARRWEGRDNEQFF
TRBJ1-2 few TRBD1 TRBV10-3 TGTGCCATCAGGGGACAGGCGGACTATGGCTACACCTTC CAIRGQADYGYTF
TRBJ1-4 - - TRBV5-1 TGCGCCAGCCGGACTCAGGCAACTAATGAAAAACTGTTTTTT CASRTQATNEKLFF
TRBJ2-4 many TRBD2 TRBV29-1 TGCAGCGCCTCCCGGACTAGCGGGGGGAATGACATTCAGTACTTC CSASRTSGGNDIQYF
TRBJ2-3 many - TRBV5-6 TGTGCCAGCAGCTTGCCGCCTAGCACAGATACGCAGTATTTT CASSLPPSTDTQYF
TRBJ2-6 many - TRBV7-3 TGTGCCAGCAGCCCGCAGACAGCCTCTGGGGCCAACGTCCTGACTTTC CASSPQTASGANVLTF
TRBJ2-6 - TRBD1 TRBV6-2/TRBV6-3 TGTGCCAGCAGTCGACAGGGGGGGGCTGGGGCCAACGTCCTGACTTTC CASSRQGGAGANVLTF
TRBJ1-2 many - TRBV28 TGTGCCAGCAGTTCCCTTAGGCAAGGGGGAGGCGGCTACACCTTC CASSSLRQGGGGYTF
TRBJ2-5 few - TRBV29-1 TGCAGCGCCCCACTCGGAGGGGGCTATGAGACCCAGTACTTC CSAPLGGGYETQYF
TRBJ2-1 - - TRBV19 TGTGCCAGTAGTATAGCGGATGAGCAGTTCTTC CASSIADEQFF
TRBJ1-1 - - TRBV4-2 TGTGCCAGCAGCCAAGGGTTGGATCGGACTGAAGCTTTCTTT CASSQGLDRTEAFF
TRBJ1-2 - TRBD1 TRBV6-2/TRBV6-3 TGTGCCAGCAAGGGACAGGGAACGGTCGTAAGTGGCTACACCTTC CASKGQGTVVSGYTF
TRBJ1-1 many - TRBV6-2/TRBV6-3 TGTGCCAGCAGTTACCCTCTGGGGAGGGACGCTGAAGCTTTCTTT CASSYPLGRDAEAFF
TRBJ2-1 few - TRBV12-3/TRBV12-4 TGTGCCAGCAGTTTAGTGAACTCCTACAATGAGCAGTTCTTC CASSLVNSYNEQFF